The rows below give T cell receptor beta chains drawn from one sample of a study of blood T cell repertoires in COVID-19. Generated by immunoSEQ multiplex PCR, the TCRdb table keeps only in-frame clones and is missing some. The sample includes under 70,000 clones, around four fifths of them seen just once. Sequencing was performed on peripheral blood. All receptors derive from a woman over 75 with acute or convalescent COVID-19. The CDR3 runs from the conserved cysteine through the conserved F or W. Fields, in order: CDR3 length, J gene, V gene, CDR3 protein.

13 TRBJ1-4 TRBV5-6 CASSLSGAEKLFF
17 TRBJ2-1 TRBV9 CASSVGGSAGGDNEQFF
13 TRBJ1-2 TRBV20-1 CSASETGGYGYTF
12 TRBJ2-5 TRBV3-1/TRBV3-2 CASSQVKETQYF
15 TRBJ2-1 TRBV6-5 CASSTGGFLYNEQFF
13 TRBJ2-2 TRBV7-2 CASSPRNTGELFF
13 TRBJ1-1 TRBV5-1 CASSRDRGTEAFF
13 TRBJ1-1 TRBV10-3 CATADRSNTEAFF
16 TRBJ1-6 TRBV19 CASSIAGTGVGSPLHF
16 TRBJ2-5 TRBV6-1 CASSAQLAGGAETQYF
16 TRBJ2-3 TRBV11-3 CASSSGLALPTDTQYF
15 TRBJ2-2 TRBV4-1 CASSQSPGNTGELFF
13 TRBJ1-2 TRBV25-1 CASSEQGFDGYTF
16 TRBJ1-2 TRBV7-9 CASSFANTGTQYGYTF
15 TRBJ2-1 TRBV3-1/TRBV3-2 CASSQDLRIYNEQFF
15 TRBJ1-5 TRBV18 CASSQQGAPGQPQHF
15 TRBJ2-7 TRBV28 CASSTPAGFVGEQYF
19 TRBJ1-3 TRBV6-1 CASSGILPQGRDSGNTIYF
14 TRBJ1-1 TRBV15 CATSTRGPNTEAFF
14 TRBJ1-2 TRBV3-1/TRBV3-2 CASSQVRGTYGYTF
13 TRBJ2-7 TRBV29-1 CSAIPGQGREQYF
15 TRBJ1-1 TRBV7-2 CASSLVGGARAEAFF
15 TRBJ2-7 TRBV14 CASSQPGLAGYEQYF
16 TRBJ2-3 TRBV10-3 CAIMRTSGGNTDTQYF
16 TRBJ1-2 TRBV3-1/TRBV3-2 CASSQELGTVYYGYTF
16 TRBJ1-2 TRBV3-1/TRBV3-2 CASSQERTGGVSGYTF
18 TRBJ2-2 TRBV5-1 CASSLVFGPTANTGELFF
18 TRBJ2-1 TRBV5-1 CASSRWTSGGASYNEQFF
12 TRBJ1-1 TRBV28 CASSPYGSIAFF
17 TRBJ2-1 TRBV5-1 CASSPGTSGYPYNEQFF
12 TRBJ1-2 TRBV3-1/TRBV3-2 CASSLTGIGYTF
13 TRBJ1-2 TRBV5-1 CASSWQNTDGYTF
14 TRBJ1-1 TRBV5-1 CASSPGGGETEAFF
15 TRBJ2-5 TRBV7-2 CASSPGTSGGETQYF
14 TRBJ1-1 TRBV6-5 CASRGGEGVTEAFF
14 TRBJ1-1 TRBV5-1 CASTRGGDGTEAFF
14 TRBJ2-2 TRBV2 CATRGLAGTGELFF
16 TRBJ1-5 TRBV7-2 CASSLFGGVSNQPQHF
17 TRBJ2-3 TRBV2 CASRPGLAEGLTDTQYF
14 TRBJ2-5 TRBV10-2 CASSWDRGKETQYF
14 TRBJ1-4 TRBV4-2 CASSQGRVSEKLFF